This is a list of T cell receptor beta chains from one sample in a study of TIL therapy for anti-PD-1-resistant metastatic lung cancer. Using immunoSEQ multiplex PCR, the repertoire was profiled, and TCRdb retains in-frame clones only, with some absent. The repertoire includes around 15,000 clones, more than 75% of them detected once, and approximately 0.87% sits in the top ten. The specimen was blood, collected at baseline. Every receptor here comes from a person between 25 and 80 years old with non-small cell lung cancer. The conserved cysteine and the conserved F or W are not part of the CDR3 here. Fields, in order: CDR3 protein, J gene, D gene, V gene, clone size. A D gene is named only where the DNA matches it firmly. Some rows have no size entry. The others give once, few or many, or a class for an expanded clone.

CDR3: ASSWDNSYNEQF; J: TRBJ2-1; D: -; V: TRBV5-1; size: -
CDR3: ASRRGPNTGELF; J: TRBJ2-2; D: TRBD1; V: TRBV9; size: -
CDR3: ASSLARGAGTGEAGGYT; J: TRBJ1-2; D: TRBD1; V: TRBV7-2; size: -
CDR3: SVGPRVYYGYT; J: TRBJ1-2; D: -; V: TRBV29-1; size: -
CDR3: AWSDGHGNQPQH; J: TRBJ1-5; D: -; V: TRBV30; size: -
CDR3: ASSAGTPSNTEAF; J: TRBJ1-1; D: -; V: TRBV18; size: -
CDR3: ASSYSILGTEAF; J: TRBJ1-1; D: -; V: TRBV6-6; size: once
CDR3: AKVRAGSNQPQH; J: TRBJ1-5; D: -; V: TRBV15; size: -
CDR3: ASSSTLVDTEAF; J: TRBJ1-1; D: -; V: TRBV7-6; size: -
CDR3: ASRKGPADTDTQY; J: TRBJ2-3; D: -; V: TRBV6-4; size: -
CDR3: ASSTRPGTGNTIY; J: TRBJ1-3; D: -; V: TRBV4-3; size: -
CDR3: SGGRGGGTDTQY; J: TRBJ2-3; D: -; V: TRBV29-1; size: -
CDR3: ASSLPGTAKETQY; J: TRBJ2-5; D: TRBD1; V: TRBV19; size: -
CDR3: ASSAQLKGGYT; J: TRBJ1-2; D: -; V: TRBV19; size: few
CDR3: ASSQPGQGGDTQY; J: TRBJ2-3; D: TRBD1; V: TRBV4-3; size: -
CDR3: ASSPGSATNEKLF; J: TRBJ1-4; D: -; V: TRBV5-1; size: -
CDR3: ASLPEATRSEQF; J: TRBJ2-1; D: -; V: TRBV7-2; size: few
CDR3: ASSSPGTVGYT; J: TRBJ1-2; D: -; V: TRBV19; size: -
CDR3: ASSLSQNTDTQY; J: TRBJ2-3; D: -; V: TRBV7-3; size: -
CDR3: AWSGGGNQPQH; J: TRBJ1-5; D: -; V: TRBV30; size: -
CDR3: ASSFAPGTEAF; J: TRBJ1-1; D: -; V: TRBV5-1; size: -
CDR3: SVKDRDSHQPQH; J: TRBJ1-5; D: TRBD1; V: TRBV29-1; size: -
CDR3: ASSVGGETQY; J: TRBJ2-5; D: -; V: TRBV9; size: -
CDR3: AWTRQGNQPQH; J: TRBJ1-5; D: TRBD1; V: TRBV30; size: once
CDR3: ASRRQASSYNSPLH; J: TRBJ1-6; D: -; V: TRBV28; size: -
CDR3: ASSPVYGTGELF; J: TRBJ2-2; D: -; V: TRBV18; size: -
CDR3: ASSTRTDNYGYT; J: TRBJ1-2; D: -; V: TRBV7-2; size: -
CDR3: ASSLRDRARQETQY; J: TRBJ2-5; D: TRBD1; V: TRBV7-6; size: -